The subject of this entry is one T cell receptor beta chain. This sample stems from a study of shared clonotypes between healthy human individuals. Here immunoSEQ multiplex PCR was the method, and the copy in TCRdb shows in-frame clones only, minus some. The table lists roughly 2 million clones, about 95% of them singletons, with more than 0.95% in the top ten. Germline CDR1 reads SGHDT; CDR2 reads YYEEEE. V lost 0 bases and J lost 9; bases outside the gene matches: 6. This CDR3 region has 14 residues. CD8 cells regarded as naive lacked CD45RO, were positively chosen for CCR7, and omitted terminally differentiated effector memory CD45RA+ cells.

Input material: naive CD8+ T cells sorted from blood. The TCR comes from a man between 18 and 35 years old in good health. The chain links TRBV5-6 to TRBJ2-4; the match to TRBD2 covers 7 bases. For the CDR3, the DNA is TGTGCCAGCAGCTTGGGTATAGGGGAGGGCATTCAGTACTTC. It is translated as CASSLGIGEGIQYF. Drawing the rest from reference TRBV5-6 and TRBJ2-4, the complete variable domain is DAGVTQSPTHLIKTRGQQVTLRCSPKSGHDTVSWYQQALGQGPQFIFQYYEEEERQRGNFPDRFSGHQFPNYSSELNVNALLLGDSALYLCASSLGIGEGIQYFGAGTRLSVL.